Shown below are 23 T cell receptor beta chains from a single sample sequenced in a study of response to subunit inactivated influenza vaccine. MiXCR, run by TCRdb on the RT-PCR reads, gives a single entry per CDR3 protein. The repertoire holds some 640,000 distinct CDR3 sequences, with over 11% as singletons. The specimen was PBMCs from blood, collected roughly 15 days before vaccination. These receptor sequences come from a man aged 50-59 years who received an inactivated influenza vaccine.

This clonotype was counted ten times or more. The chain links TRBV29-1 to TRBJ2-1; D may correspond to TRBD1 or TRBD2 (5 bases each). The CDR3 covers 13 residues. Germline V gene sequence: CDR1 SQVTM, CDR2 ANQGSEA. Trimming stripped 3 bases from V and 8 bases from J, with 14 bases between. The CDR3 sequence is CSVDPNRGHEQFF. The CDR3, as DNA: TGCAGCGTTGACCCTAATAGGGGACATGAGCAGTTCTTC.

The chain joins TRBV27 to TRBJ1-2, with D possibly matching TRBD1 (5 bases). The CDR3 sequence is 14 residues long. V shed 2 bases and J shed 2 bases, with 9 bases lying between them. Germline CDR1 and CDR2: MNHEY and SMNVEV (reference sequence). The CDR3 DNA reads as TGTGCCAGCAGTTTACAGGGCCGAAACTATGGCTACACCTTC. It encodes CASSLQGRNYGYTF.

The chain recombines TRBV5-5 with TRBJ1-1; 7 bases map to TRBD1. The germline gives CDR1 SGHKS, CDR2 YYEKEE (reference sequence). The CDR3 is made up of 15 amino acids. J gave up 5 bases and V 4 bases, and 11 bases lay outside the gene matches. The CDR3 loop is CASSRLNRGWTEAFF. In DNA form, the CDR3 reads TGTGCCAGCAGCCGGTTGAACAGGGGTTGGACTGAAGCTTTCTTT.

The rearrangement links TRBV28 to TRBJ2-5; TRBD1 might be the D (5 bases). This CDR3 comprises 17 residues. Trimming stripped 8 bases from V and 2 bases from J, with 24 bases between. Looked up from germline, CDR1 is MDHEN and CDR2 is SYDVKM. CDR3: CASRTPLGARVQETQYF. The CDR3 DNA follows: TGTGCCAGCCGCACACCACTTGGGGCGCGAGTTCAAGAGACCCAGTACTTC.

This clonotype was seen a handful of times. CDR3 coding DNA: TGCAGCGTGGGTCCGGGAGGGGGCTTACCTTCAGATACGCAGTATTTT. This codes for CSVGPGGGLPSDTQYF. The chain is built from TRBV29-1 and TRBJ2-3, with D possibly matching TRBD2 (8 bases). V dropped 6 bases and J dropped 4 bases, with 23 bases sitting between them. The CDR3 covers 16 residues. The germline V gene encodes CDR1 SQVTM and CDR2 ANQGSEA.

This clonotype was counted between two and nine times. This sequence joins TRBV14 and TRBJ2-3; 12 bases match TRBD2. V was pared by 4 bases and J by 0 bases, with 26 bases of the junction left unmatched. The V gene's germline CDR1 is SGHDN and CDR2 FVKESK. CDR3 length: 24 residues. The CDR3 reads CASSPPRRQGLRLAGAFSTDTQYF. The DNA of the CDR3 is TGTGCCAGCAGCCCTCCTAGACGTCAGGGGCTAAGACTAGCGGGAGCCTTTAGCACAGATACGCAGTATTTT.

This clonotype was seen a handful of times. This sequence joins TRBV4-2 and TRBJ1-2, with D unclear. This CDR3 comprises 13 residues. Trimming pared 2 bases from V and 6 bases from J, leaving 10 bases between. The germline CDR1 and CDR2 sequences are LGHNA and YNFKEQ. The CDR3 bases are TGTGCCAGCAGCCAAAACCGTGGGGATGGCTACACCTTC. The encoded protein is CASSQNRGDGYTF.

The CDR3 protein is CSAGTWRAGGEAFF. CDR3 in DNA: TGCAGTGCTGGGACCTGGCGGGCAGGGGGTGAAGCTTTCTTT. The chain uses TRBV20-1 and TRBJ1-1, with 7 nucleotides matching TRBD1. V lost 5 bases to trimming and J lost 7 bases; unmatched junction nucleotides: 13. The CDR3 extends over 14 amino acids. Germline CDR1 is DFQATT and CDR2 is SNEGSKA (reference sequence).

The CDR3 nucleotides read TGTGCCAGCAGCAGCGGGGGGGCCATTGAGCAGTTCTTC. Protein product: CASSSGGAIEQFF. This chain connects TRBV12-3 or TRBV12-4 to TRBJ2-1; 10 nucleotides align to TRBD2. The junction had 5 bases not matched to a gene; V was cut back by 6 bases and J by 9 bases. This CDR3 contains 13 residues.

The CDR3 sequence is CASSLRFWGLAEQFF. The DNA of the CDR3 is TGTGCCAGCAGTTTACGATTCTGGGGGCTAGCTGAGCAGTTCTTC. The rearrangement links TRBV27 to TRBJ2-1; D may be TRBD1 (6 bases). V dropped 2 bases and J dropped 9 bases, with 17 bases sitting between them. The germline gives CDR1 MNHEY, CDR2 SMNVEV (reference sequence). The CDR3 contains 15 residues.

This clonotype was seen only a few times. The chain recombines TRBV6-5 with TRBJ1-1; 11 bases map to TRBD1. The CDR3 is 15 residues long. CDR1 MNHEY and CDR2 SVGAGI come from the germline V gene. J lost 5 bases, V lost 4 bases, and 6 bases had no gene match. The CDR3: CASSLDRGRGTEAFF. The CDR3 DNA reads TGTGCCAGCAGTTTGGACAGGGGGCGGGGGACTGAAGCTTTCTTT.

V and J are TRBV7-2 and TRBJ2-1; D unresolved. V shed 3 bases and J shed 5 bases, with 8 bases lying between them. The germline CDR1 and CDR2 sequences are SGHTA and FQGNSA. The length of the CDR3 is 13 residues. CDR3 region: CASSLVTNNEQFF. In DNA, the CDR3 is TGTGCCAGCAGCTTGGTGACAAACAATGAGCAGTTCTTC.

The rearrangement joins TRBV11-2 to TRBJ2-1; D unresolved. CDR1 and CDR2 from the germline V gene are SGHAT and FQNNGV. V was cut by 5 bases and J by 4 bases, with 18 bases left in between. This CDR3 spans 16 amino acids. Here the CDR3 reads CASSHMGTYSYNEQFF. CDR3 nucleotides: TGTGCCAGCAGCCATATGGGCACCTATTCGTACAATGAGCAGTTCTTC.

The chain has TRBV28 and TRBJ2-1; 13 bases match TRBD2. The CDR3 has 20 residues. V was clipped by 5 bases and J by 6 bases; unmatched bases: 19. Germline-derived CDR1 and CDR2 are MDHEN and SYDVKM. The CDR3 coding sequence is TGTGCCAGCAGTGTAACAGGGACGGGACTAGCGGGGACGGTACTCAATGAGCAGTTCTTC. It codes for CASSVTGTGLAGTVLNEQFF.

This clonotype was detected many times. The DNA for the CDR3 is TGTGCCAGCAGCAAACAGGGGTACGAGCAGTACTTC. Translating it yields CASSKQGYEQYF. The rearrangement uses TRBV5-4 and TRBJ2-7; TRBD1 aligns across 7 bases. Germline CDR1 SGHNT, CDR2 YYREEE (reference sequence). The trim removed 4 bases at V and 4 bases at J, leaving 2 bases unmatched. The CDR3 is 12 residues long.

The chain combines TRBV6-2 or TRBV6-3 with TRBJ2-2; 9 bases fit TRBD2. Germline CDR1 reads MNHEY; CDR2 reads SVGEGT. This CDR3 region has 14 residues. V shed 6 bases, J shed 6 bases, and the junction held 5 bases outside the gene matches. Here the CDR3 DNA reads TGTGCCAGCAGAGAACTAGCGGGCCCCGGGGAGCTGTTTTTT. Residues: CASRELAGPGELFF.

This clonotype was seen a handful of times. The chain recombines TRBV28 with TRBJ2-7; D possibly corresponds to TRBD2 (7 bases). This CDR3 has 15 amino acids. Germline V gives CDR1 MDHEN, CDR2 SYDVKM. V lost 6 bases and J 3 bases, leaving 18 bases between the germline ends. CDR3 bases: TGTGCCAGCAGGAGAGGGGGGGGGCCGATCTACGAGCAGTACTTC. Residues: CASRRGGGPIYEQYF.

In this sample, this clonotype turned up many times. V gene TRBV12-3 or TRBV12-4 combines with J gene TRBJ2-2; D unresolved. The ends were cut back, 6 bases at V and 1 base at J, with 3 bases in the middle. The CDR3 is made up of 12 amino acids. CDR3 protein: CASRRNTGELFF. In DNA form, the CDR3 reads TGTGCCAGCAGACGGAACACCGGGGAGCTGTTTTTT.

The rearrangement links TRBV4-1 to TRBJ2-2; TRBD2 matches 7 bases. V lost 5 bases and J lost 4; bases outside the gene matches: 10. The CDR3 totals 16 residues. The germline V gene encodes CDR1 MGHRA and CDR2 YSYEKL. The CDR3 loop is CASSFGGRRATGELFF. In DNA form, the CDR3 reads TGCGCCAGCAGCTTTGGCGGGAGAAGGGCCACCGGGGAGCTGTTTTTT.

This clonotype was found once. The chain is built from TRBV15 and TRBJ2-1, with 9 nucleotides matching TRBD2. V shed 6 bases and J 0 bases; nucleotides not matched to a gene: 9. The germline V gene has CDR1 LNHNV and CDR2 YYDKDF (reference sequence). The CDR3 is made up of 17 amino acids. The CDR3 region is CATSISGGFLSYNEQFF. CDR3 bases: TGTGCCACCAGTATCAGCGGGGGGTTTCTCTCCTACAATGAGCAGTTCTTC.

This clonotype appeared a few times. The V gene is TRBV28, the J gene TRBJ2-5; TRBD1 might be the D (6 bases). Germline lookup yields CDR1 MDHEN and CDR2 SYDVKM. The CDR3 is 17 amino acids. V lost 5 bases to trimming and J lost 2 bases, with 21 bases between them. Here the CDR3 DNA reads TGTGCCAGCAGTCCAATAACAGGGCACGCCTTTCAAGAGACCCAGTACTTC. Its translation is CASSPITGHAFQETQYF.

This clonotype was counted ten times or more. The V and J genes are TRBV4-2 and TRBJ2-3; 8 bases map to TRBD1. Germline lookup yields CDR1 LGHNA and CDR2 YNFKEQ. There are 16 residues in the CDR3. V shed 0 bases, J shed 5 bases, and the junction held 7 bases outside the gene matches. CDR3 residues: CASSQDLRGPKDTQYF. The DNA of the CDR3 is TGTGCCAGCAGCCAAGACCTCAGGGGGCCAAAAGATACGCAGTATTTT.

This clonotype has at least ten counts. The rearrangement uses TRBV7-2 and TRBJ2-1; no reliable D call. The CDR3 runs to 15 residues. The V end lost 0 bases, the J end lost 3 bases, and 9 bases lay between the germline ends. The germline V gene encodes CDR1 SGHTA and CDR2 FQGNSA. The CDR3 protein is CASSLAITRYNEQFF. The CDR3 DNA follows: TGTGCCAGCAGCTTAGCGATTACCCGCTACAATGAGCAGTTCTTC.